Described below is a single TCR beta chain sequence and its context. The specificity of this receptor is unknown. The record has no base qualities; no much larger clone is one base away. The source of the sample is a study of shared clonotypes between healthy human individuals (dated by TCRdb to 2020 to 2022). In the study overall: Two women and a few men aged 18 to 49 years were included in the cohort. Different laboratories and diverse techniques were used to prepare libraries and sequence TCR repertoires, to increase sequencing depth and limit assay-specific biases. Per donor, three plates each were used for CD4 naive and CD4 memory, two for CD8 naive, and one for CD8 memory. Between about 0.94 and 8.9 billion PBMCs per donor were obtained by leukapheresis. Blood TCR repertoires of about five healthy adults were deeply sequenced to estimate repertoire size and the extent of clonotype sharing between individuals. Overall study results and their limits: Only blood was sampled, and tissue TCR repertoires likely differ from those in blood. The genetic and exposure-history diversity represented was limited by the small number of donors. Based on pairwise subsampling, the degree of clonotype sharing among donors was expected to be affected by sequencing depth. Approximately 5% of naive CD4, 3.5% of naive CD8, approximately 2.2% of memory CD4, and over 0.35% of memory CD8 clonotypes were shared across several donors. Larger estimated clonotype richness was generally found for naive subsets than for memory subsets. Higher generation probabilities were observed for clonotypes shared by all four sorted-subset donors than for non-shared clonotypes. Incomplete sequencing was indicated by rarefaction of sorted-subset datasets, despite the large sequencing depth.

Healthy HIV-negative adults with no recently reported acute infections or vaccinations were included as donors. Every donor was a Caucasian adult living in Nashville, Tennessee, USA. CD8 memory samples were composed of magnetically selected CD45RO+ cells combined with CCR7-negative CD45RA+ effector memory (TemRA) cells. After blood collection by leukapheresis, PBMCs were isolated using Ficoll-Histopaque density gradient centrifugation and then cryopreserved in the vapor phase of liquid nitrogen. Analytical flow cytometry was used to check the purity and quantity of each magnetically sorted T cell population. Genomic DNA was isolated from each sorted fraction and quantified by UV absorbance on a Nanodrop 2000c. Using the deep immunoSEQ assay, multiplex PCR amplified TCR CDR3 regions from genomic DNA. For each cell subset, the extracted genomic DNA was distributed evenly across all wells of several immunoSEQ 96-well plates, and each plate served as one replicate. For sorted subsets, each replicate PCR was loaded with around 220 ng genomic DNA, equivalent to 30,000 to 35,000 T cell genomes. Purified libraries were quantified with a Qubit 3.0 fluorometer, sized on a Bioanalyzer 2100, and re-quantified with the KAPA Library Quantification kit. A separate single-read 150-cycle Illumina NextSeq 550 flow cell was used to sequence each immunoSEQ 96-well plate. As for the authors' bioinformatics: The immunoSEQ output contained only junctional sequences without quality scores, so filtering could not match that applied to full-length reads. Sequences were annotated with PyIR, a Python wrapper for IgBLAST v1.9, and V/J genes and CDR3 were assigned using IMGT germline references. Any read was removed if the V/J assignment was weak (E-value above 1e-6), the CDR3 was missing, or the read contained stop codons, out-of-frame junctions, or ambiguous translated residues. V3J clonotypes were defined as sequences sharing an identical inferred V gene, J gene, and CDR3 amino acid sequence. Percentage overlap between repertoires was calculated by dividing the number of shared unique clonotypes by the size of the smaller repertoire. Repertoire richness was assessed with RTK rarefaction, the Chao1 estimator, and Recon v2.1 estimates of unobserved clonotypes. For all TCRbeta clonotypes obtained by the gDNA method from a few donors, generation probabilities were computed with OLGA. TCRdb holds this immuneACCESS table with in-frame rearrangements only. Some clones are missing; in checked studies, unresolved V genes explain under half, and the rest has no known cause. The DNA was the basis for D and trimming; V, J and clone size are from that table. The sample includes hundreds of thousands of clones, with 96% observed a single time. The ten largest clonotypes hold 0.32% of the sample.

V is clipped by 1 base and J by 4 bases, and the sequence between their germline boundaries is 13 bases long. There are 15 amino acids in the CDR3, from cysteine to phenylalanine inclusive. Left in the record is the CDR3 DNA by itself, 45 bases read in frame from the first base. Taken from the germline V gene, the CDR1 and CDR2 loops are KGHSH and LQKENI. The sequenced sample was memory CD8+ T cells sorted from blood. The intended sense of this specimen's cell subset or site label: CD45RO+ cells pooled with CCR7-negative TemRA cells. This chain is built from TRBV18 and TRBJ1-2; TRBD1 might be the D gene, on 5 matching bases. This receptor was obtained from a man aged 25 to 40 in good health. Here is the DNA: TGTGCCAGCTCACCACGACAGCCTCTAATCTATGGCTACACCTTC. This yields the protein CASSPRQPLIYGYTF.